This TCR beta chain was recovered during a study of CD8+ T cells in alopecia areata. Study-wide results and limits: Both scalp clonality and the expanded CD8+ clones among the top 100 showed a significant decrease with tofacitinib.

Treatment described: oral pan-JAK inhibitor, 5-10 mg twice daily. V was shortened by 7 bases and J by 11 bases, with 14 bases between the two germline ends. The CDR3 covers 11 residues. Germline CDR1 and CDR2: MGHDK and SYGVNS. To note about this clone: The antigen is unknown.

RNA extraction and reverse transcription yielded cDNA as sequencing template. TCRdb keeps only in-frame clones here, not all; method: immunoSEQ multiplex PCR. The sample records hundreds of thousands of clones, 60% being singletons. This rearrangement joins TRBV25-1 to TRBJ1-1, with D possibly being TRBD1 (6 bases). Sample: CD4+ T cells sorted from blood, taken at week 52, from a patient treated with tofacitinib. This clonotype was obtained from a human donor with alopecia areata. CDR3 protein: CASKGGSGAFF. Here the CDR3 DNA reads TGTGCCAGCAAAGGGGGGAGTGGCGCTTTCTTT.